The 19 T cell receptor beta chains below come from one sample, sequenced in a study of lymphopenia after photon versus proton radiotherapy. The assay was immunoSEQ multiplex PCR, and TCRdb's table has in-frame clones only and misses some. The sample gives tens of thousands of clones, around 90% of which show up once; roughly 12% is in the top ten. The input for sequencing was peripheral blood, taken from a patient treated with proton-based radiotherapy. These receptors all come from an elderly man with esophageal cancer.

The chain employs TRBV11-2 and TRBJ2-2; TRBD2 aligns across 10 bases. The CDR3 covers 14 residues. Trimming took 6 bases from V and 4 from J; bases not matched to a gene: 2. The germline gives CDR1 SGHAT, CDR2 FQNNGV. The CDR3 is CASRLAGVTGELFF. The DNA for the CDR3 is TGTGCCAGCAGGCTAGCGGGAGTCACCGGGGAGCTGTTTTTT.

The chain employs TRBV19 and TRBJ2-1, with 10 bases lining up with TRBD2. There are 16 residues in the CDR3. CDR1 LNHDA and CDR2 SQIVND come from the germline V gene (reference sequence). Trimming took 5 bases from V and 3 from J; bases not matched to a gene: 7. CDR3 coding DNA: TGTGCCAGTAGTGGAACTAGCGGGGACTACTACAATGAGCAGTTCTTC. This sequence encodes CASSGTSGDYYNEQFF.

The chain couples TRBV7-9 to TRBJ2-1; no reliable D call. Germline V gene sequence: CDR1 SEHNR, CDR2 FQNEAQ (reference sequence). This CDR3 is 13 amino acids long. V lost 5 bases and J 8 bases, leaving 13 bases between the germline ends. The CDR3 coding sequence is TGTGCCAGCAGCCCGCCCGGAATCGATGAGCAGTTCTTC. It encodes CASSPPGIDEQFF.

The rearrangement joins TRBV10-3 to TRBJ1-2; 8 bases map to TRBD1. J lost 6 bases, V lost 11 bases, and 14 bases had no gene match. The germline CDR1 and CDR2 sequences are ENHRY and SYGVKD. CDR3 length: 14 residues. The CDR3 DNA sequence: TGTGCCCTCCGTCCGACAGGGGTCGAGGATGGCTACACCTTC. Residues: CALRPTGVEDGYTF.

The genes are TRBV7-8 and TRBJ1-2; maybe TRBD1 (5 bases). The germline V and J ends were trimmed by 1 base and 9 bases, with 12 bases remaining between them. CDR1 and CDR2 (germline): SGHVS, FQNEAQ. CDR3 length: 13 residues. Here the CDR3 DNA reads TGTGCCAGCAGCTTAGTCCAGGGCCTTAGCTACACCTTC. It encodes CASSLVQGLSYTF.

The chain employs TRBV9 and TRBJ2-3; D is ambiguous. The CDR3 is 15 amino acids. The germline CDR1 and CDR2 sequences are SGDLS and YYNGEE. Trimming cost V 0 bases and J 3 bases, with 11 bases left between them. CDR3 in amino acids: CASSVDQGPTDTQYF. The CDR3 coding sequence is TGTGCCAGCAGCGTAGATCAAGGCCCTACAGATACGCAGTATTTT.

This chain connects TRBV27 to TRBJ1-5, with a weak D call TRBD1 (5 bases). V shed 3 bases and J shed 9 bases, with 9 bases lying between them. In germline, CDR1 is MNHEY, CDR2 SMNVEV (reference sequence). The CDR3 runs 12 residues. The CDR3 loop reads CASSFRGGPQHF. The CDR3 nucleotides read TGTGCCAGCAGTTTTCGGGGCGGGCCCCAGCATTTT.

This sequence joins TRBV7-2 and TRBJ2-3, with D uncertain. CDR1 SGHTA and CDR2 FQGNSA come from the germline V gene. CDR3 length equals 14 residues. Trimming removed 5 bases at V and 10 bases at J, with 19 bases between. CDR3 nucleotides: TGTGCCAGCAGCCCAGTCGCGGCCGTCGCGGCGCAGTATTTT. Translated: CASSPVAAVAAQYF.

The V and J genes are TRBV11-2 and TRBJ2-3, with 7 nucleotides matching TRBD2. Trimming at V came to 5 bases and at J to 14 bases, leaving 19 bases not matched to a gene. This CDR3 has 15 amino acids. Germline V gene data show CDR1 as SGHAT and CDR2 as FQNNGV. The CDR3 loop is CASSERGGMGDSGYF. The CDR3 nucleotides read TGTGCCAGCAGCGAAAGGGGAGGGATGGGGGACTCGGGGTATTTT. The whole variable domain, filled in from reference TRBV11-2 and TRBJ2-3, reads EAGVAQSPRYKIIEKRQSVAFWCNPISGHATLYWYQQILGQGPKLLIQFQNNGVVDDSQLPKDRFSAERLKGVDSTLKIQPAKLEDSAVYLCASSERGGMGDSGYFGPGTRLTVL.

V and J are TRBV5-4 and TRBJ1-2; 7 positions agree with TRBD1. V was pared by 5 bases and J by 5 bases, with 9 bases of the junction left unmatched. Germline V gene sequence: CDR1 SGHNT, CDR2 YYREEE (reference sequence). The length of the CDR3 is 14 residues. The CDR3, as DNA: TGTGCCAGCAGTCGGACCGGGACAGATTATGGCTACACCTTC. The encoded protein is CASSRTGTDYGYTF.

The V and J genes are TRBV19 and TRBJ2-3; the match to TRBD2 covers 9 bases. The V gene end was trimmed by 5 bases and the J gene end by 14 bases; junction bases not matched to a gene: 14. The CDR3 runs to 14 residues. The germline V gene has CDR1 LNHDA and CDR2 SQIVND (reference sequence). The CDR3 loop reads CASSGGLLRGGLYF. For the CDR3, the DNA is TGTGCCAGTAGTGGAGGGCTTCTGCGGGGGGGCTTGTATTTT.

The chain has TRBV9 and TRBJ2-7; 7 bases line up with TRBD1. With V trimmed by 3 bases and J by 0 bases, 9 bases remained unmatched. The CDR3 contains 16 residues. Germline V lookup: CDR1 SGDLS, CDR2 YYNGEE. The CDR3 coding sequence is TGTGCCAGCAGCGCCGACAGGGCCACCAGCTCCTACGAGCAGTACTTC. It yields the protein CASSADRATSSYEQYF. Full variable domain (remainder filled in from reference TRBV9 and TRBJ2-7): DSGVTQTPKHLITATGQRVTLRCSPRSGDLSVYWYQQSLDQGLQFLIQYYNGEERAKGNILERFSAQQFPDLHSELNLSSLELGDSALYFCASSADRATSSYEQYFGPGTRLTVT.

This chain uses TRBV30 with TRBJ2-2; possible D gene TRBD1, 7 bases. V lost 1 base to trimming and J lost 7 bases, with 19 bases between them. Germline loops: CDR1 GTSNPN, CDR2 SVGIG (reference sequence). The CDR3 covers 16 residues. Written as DNA, the CDR3 is TGTGCCTGGAGTGCTGGGGGGCGGGACAGCCTCGGGGAGCTGTTTTTT. As protein: CAWSAGGRDSLGELFF.

This rearrangement joins TRBV4-3 to TRBJ1-2, with D unclear. The ends were cut back, 3 bases at V and 8 bases at J, with 13 bases in the middle. CDR1 is LGHNA, CDR2 YSLEER, per germline. The CDR3 spans 13 residues. Written as DNA, the CDR3 is TGCGCCAGCAGCCAGGCATTAGGGTGGGGCTACACCTTC. This sequence encodes CASSQALGWGYTF.

The chain employs TRBV15 and TRBJ2-5; possible D gene TRBD1, 5 bases. V dropped 1 base and J dropped 2 bases, with 11 bases sitting between them. The CDR3 sequence is 15 residues long. CDR1 LNHNV and CDR2 YYDKDF come from the germline V gene (reference sequence). CDR3 in amino acids: CATSRGGFGQETQYF. The CDR3 bases are TGTGCCACCAGCAGAGGGGGCTTTGGACAAGAGACCCAGTACTTC.

This rearrangement joins TRBV18 to TRBJ2-2, with D perhaps TRBD2 (6 bases). The CDR3 runs 17 residues. The V end lost 6 bases, the J end lost 2 bases, and 19 bases lay between the germline ends. In germline, CDR1 is KGHSH, CDR2 LQKENI. The CDR3 spells CASSLTTVGTNTGELFF. The CDR3 nucleotides are TGTGCCAGCTCCCTGACCACTGTCGGGACTAACACCGGGGAGCTGTTTTTT. The whole variable domain, remainder taken from reference TRBV18 and TRBJ2-2, is NAGVMQNPRHLVRRRGQEARLRCSPMKGHSHVYWYRQLPEEGLKFMVYLQKENIIDESGMPKERFSAEFPKEGPSILRIQQVVRGDSAAYFCASSLTTVGTNTGELFFGEGSRLTVL.

This chain links TRBV7-9 with TRBJ2-1, with a weak D call TRBD2 (5 bases). CDR1 and CDR2 from the germline V gene are SEHNR and FQNEAQ (reference sequence). Trimming removed 5 bases from V and 0 bases from J, with 14 bases in between. This CDR3 is 16 amino acids long. The CDR3 spells CASSATRTRSYNEQFF. CDR3 nucleotides: TGTGCCAGCAGCGCCACGCGGACTCGCTCCTACAATGAGCAGTTCTTC.

Only one count was recorded for this clone. The rearrangement joins TRBV6-6 to TRBJ2-2; D is unclear. V was shortened by 6 bases and J by 6 bases, with 14 bases between the two germline ends. Germline loops: CDR1 MNHNY, CDR2 SVGAGI (reference sequence). The CDR3 runs 14 residues. The CDR3 nucleotides read TGTGCCAGCAGGCGTGACCCGGACCCCGGGGAGCTGTTTTTT. The encoded protein is CASRRDPDPGELFF.

The chain carries TRBV10-3 and TRBJ2-1; D is perhaps TRBD1 or TRBD2 (5 bases each). CDR3 length: 16 amino acids. V was pared by 6 bases and J by 10 bases, with 25 bases between. Germline V gene data show CDR1 as ENHRY and CDR2 as SYGVKD. The CDR3 sequence is CAIRGTGTSFQFEQFF. DNA for the CDR3: TGTGCCATCAGGGGGACCGGGACCTCATTCCAATTCGAGCAGTTCTTC.